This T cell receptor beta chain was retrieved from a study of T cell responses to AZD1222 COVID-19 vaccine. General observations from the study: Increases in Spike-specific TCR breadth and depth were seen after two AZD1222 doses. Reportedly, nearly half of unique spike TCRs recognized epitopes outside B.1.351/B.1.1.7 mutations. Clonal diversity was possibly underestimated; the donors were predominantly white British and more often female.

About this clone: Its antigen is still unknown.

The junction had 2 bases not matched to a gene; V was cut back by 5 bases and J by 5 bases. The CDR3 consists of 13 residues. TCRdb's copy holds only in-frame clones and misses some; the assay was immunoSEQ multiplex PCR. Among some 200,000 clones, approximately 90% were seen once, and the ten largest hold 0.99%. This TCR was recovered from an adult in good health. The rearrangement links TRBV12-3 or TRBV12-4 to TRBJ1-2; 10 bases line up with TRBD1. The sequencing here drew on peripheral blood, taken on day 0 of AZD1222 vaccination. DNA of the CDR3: TGTGCCAGCAGTGCGGGACAGGGGTATGGCTACACCTTC. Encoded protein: CASSAGQGYGYTF.